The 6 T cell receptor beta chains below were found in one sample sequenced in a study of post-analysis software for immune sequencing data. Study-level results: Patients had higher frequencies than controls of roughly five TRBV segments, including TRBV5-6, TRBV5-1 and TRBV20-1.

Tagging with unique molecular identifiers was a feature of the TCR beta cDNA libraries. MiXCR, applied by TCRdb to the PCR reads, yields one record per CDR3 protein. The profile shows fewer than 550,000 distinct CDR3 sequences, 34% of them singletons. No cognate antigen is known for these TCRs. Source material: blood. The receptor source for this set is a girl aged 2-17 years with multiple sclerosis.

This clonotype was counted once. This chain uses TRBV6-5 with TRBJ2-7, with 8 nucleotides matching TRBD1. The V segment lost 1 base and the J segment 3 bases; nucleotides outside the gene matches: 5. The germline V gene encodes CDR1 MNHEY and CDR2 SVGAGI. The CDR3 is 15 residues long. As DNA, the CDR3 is TGTGCCAGCAGTTACTGGACAGGGACCAACTACGAGCAGTACTTC. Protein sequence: CASSYWTGTNYEQYF.

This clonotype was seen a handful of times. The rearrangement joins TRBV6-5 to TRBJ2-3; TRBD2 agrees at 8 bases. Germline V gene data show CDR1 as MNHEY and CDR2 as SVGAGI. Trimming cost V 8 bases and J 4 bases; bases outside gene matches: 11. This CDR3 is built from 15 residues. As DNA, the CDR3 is TGTGCCAGCCAGTTAAGCGGGGGAGGCGCAGATACGCAGTATTTT. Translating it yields CASQLSGGGADTQYF.

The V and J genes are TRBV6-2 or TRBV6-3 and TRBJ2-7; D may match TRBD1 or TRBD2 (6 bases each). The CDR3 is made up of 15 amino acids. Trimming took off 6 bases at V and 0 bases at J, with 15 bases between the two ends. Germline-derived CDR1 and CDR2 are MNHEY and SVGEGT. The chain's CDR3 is CASSNPRGVSYEQYF. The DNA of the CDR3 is TGTGCCAGCAGCAACCCTAGGGGGGTCTCCTACGAGCAGTACTTC.

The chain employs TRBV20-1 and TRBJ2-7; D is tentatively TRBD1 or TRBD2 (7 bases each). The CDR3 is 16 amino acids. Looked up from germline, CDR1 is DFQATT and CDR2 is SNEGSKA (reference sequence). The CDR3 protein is CVPLGEGAKSSYEQYF. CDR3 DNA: TGCGTTCCACTCGGGGAGGGGGCTAAGAGCTCCTACGAGCAGTACTTC.

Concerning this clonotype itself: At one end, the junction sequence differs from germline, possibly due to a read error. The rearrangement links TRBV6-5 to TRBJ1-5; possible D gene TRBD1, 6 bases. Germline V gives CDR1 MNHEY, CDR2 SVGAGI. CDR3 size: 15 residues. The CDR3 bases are TGTGCCAACAGTCGGGTCCCCGGGACACTTCAGCCCCAGCATTTT. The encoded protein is CANSRVPGTLQPQHF.

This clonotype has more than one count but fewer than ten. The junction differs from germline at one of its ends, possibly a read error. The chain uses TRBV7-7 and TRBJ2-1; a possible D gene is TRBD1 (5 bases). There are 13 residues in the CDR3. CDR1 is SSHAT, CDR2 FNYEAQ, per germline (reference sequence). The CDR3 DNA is TGTGCTAGCAGCTTATCCCAGGGCGATGAGCAGTTCTTC. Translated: CASSLSQGDEQFF.